Each of the 9 T cell receptor beta chains below was sequenced from the same sample in a study of cytomegalovirus exposure and HLA in healthy donors. Clones were read by immunoSEQ multiplex PCR, and TCRdb kept only the in-frame ones, dropping some. The table has about 50,000 clones, around nine tenths seen once. The sample consisted of PBMCs. The source of these receptors is a man aged 18-30 years in good health and CMV-seronegative.

The gene calls are TRBV6-5 and TRBJ2-5; the D is unclear. This CDR3 spans 11 amino acids. Germline V gene lookup returns CDR1 MNHEY and CDR2 SVGAGI. Trimming removed 6 bases at V and 2 bases at J, with 4 bases between. CDR3 nucleotides: TGTGCCAGCAGCCCACAAGAGACCCAGTACTTC. It yields the protein CASSPQETQYF.

The V and J genes are TRBV9 and TRBJ2-4, with TRBD1 matching over 9 bases. The trim removed 4 bases at V and 12 bases at J, leaving 20 bases unmatched. Germline V gives CDR1 SGDLS, CDR2 YYNGEE. CDR3 length: 17 amino acids. Written as DNA, the CDR3 is TGTGCCAGCAGCCCCGGAGCGGGACAGGGTAACCTTTTTGCTCAGTACTTC. It translates to CASSPGAGQGNLFAQYF.

This chain joins TRBV2 and TRBJ1-4; maybe TRBD1 (6 bases). Trimming cost V 4 bases and J 1 base, with 19 bases left between them. From germline, CDR1 is SNHLY and CDR2 FYNNEI. The CDR3 has 18 amino acids. The CDR3 reads CASSGRLTWTVTNEKLFF. In nucleotides, the CDR3 is TGTGCCAGCAGTGGACGCCTTACCTGGACAGTAACTAATGAAAAACTGTTTTTT.

To note about this clone: A junction boundary mismatches the germline segment, possibly from a read error. The genes are TRBV28 and TRBJ2-3; 8 nucleotides align to TRBD2. There are 13 residues in the CDR3. CDR1 and CDR2 (germline): MDHEN, SYDVKM. The CDR3 bases are TGCTTTTCGGGGGGGCCTAGCACAGATACGCAGTATTTT. Amino acids: CFSGGPSTDTQYF.

The chain is built from TRBV18 and TRBJ2-3; maybe TRBD1 (6 bases). The V gene lost 0 bases and the J gene lost 5 bases, with 21 bases spanning the gap. CDR1 KGHSH and CDR2 LQKENI come from the germline V gene. This CDR3 has 18 residues. Here the CDR3 reads CASSPPNRGQGSGDTQYF. The CDR3 DNA follows: TGTGCCAGCTCACCACCGAACCGAGGCCAGGGGTCGGGAGATACGCAGTATTTT.

The rearrangement joins TRBV7-2 to TRBJ2-4; 7 bases map to TRBD2. CDR1 and CDR2 from the germline V gene are SGHTA and FQGNSA. The V segment lost 3 bases and the J segment 1 base; nucleotides outside the gene matches: 12. CDR3 length: 18 amino acids. The CDR3 region has the DNA TGTGCCAGCAGCTTTCGATTCGTGGGGAGGGTTGCCAAAAACATTCAGTACTTC. This encodes CASSFRFVGRVAKNIQYF. Together with reference TRBV7-2 and TRBJ2-4, the CDR3 gives the full variable domain: GAGVSQSPSNKVTEKGKDVELRCDPISGHTALYWYRQSLGQGLEFLIYFQGNSAPDKSGLPSDRFSAERTGGSVSTLTIQRTQQEDSAVYLCASSFRFVGRVAKNIQYFGAGTRLSVL.

The CDR3 here is CASSVARQTDTQYF. In nucleotides, the CDR3 is TGTGCCAGCAGCGTAGCGAGACAGACAGATACGCAGTATTTT. The chain couples TRBV9 to TRBJ2-3; D might be TRBD1 (5 bases). Trimming took 0 bases from V and 3 from J, leaving 8 bases between them. CDR3 length equals 14 residues. Germline lookup yields CDR1 SGDLS and CDR2 YYNGEE.

This clone was recorded once. The gene calls are TRBV6-1 and TRBJ1-2; possible D gene TRBD1, 5 bases. CDR1 is MNHNS and CDR2 is SASEGT in the germline V gene. There are 13 residues in the CDR3. Trimming pared 6 bases from V and 4 bases from J, leaving 12 bases between. CDR3 sequence: CASSADTFYGYTF. The DNA for the CDR3 is TGTGCCAGCAGCGCGGACACTTTCTATGGCTACACCTTC.

This chain connects TRBV7-9 to TRBJ2-5; tentatively, D is TRBD1 (6 bases). V lost 5 bases, J lost 6 bases, and 10 bases lay in between. Germline CDR1 reads SEHNR; CDR2 reads FQNEAQ (reference sequence). The CDR3 sequence is 12 residues long. The CDR3 sequence is CASSNRDQTQYF. Written as DNA, the CDR3 is TGTGCCAGCAGCAACAGGGATCAGACCCAGTACTTC. Looking up the rest from reference TRBV7-9 and TRBJ2-5 gives the full variable domain: DTGVSQNPRHKITKRGQNVTFRCDPISEHNRLYWYRQTLGQGPEFLTYFQNEAQLEKSRLLSDRFSAERPKGSFSTLEIQRTEQGDSAMYLCASSNRDQTQYFGPGTRLLVL.